This paragraph covers one TCR beta chain sequence. The antigen remains unidentified. This entry is derived from a study of T cell responses to AZD1222 COVID-19 vaccine. Study results and caveats: Only a handful of AZD1222 recipients, roughly six in all, had baseline seropositivity. Among the donors, most were white British and more were female, and clonal diversity was possibly underestimated.

The CDR3 covers 13 residues. The germline V gene encodes CDR1 SEHNR and CDR2 FQNEAQ (reference sequence). V was clipped by 2 bases and J by 1 base, with 5 bases between them. The table came from immunoSEQ multiplex PCR; TCRdb's copy has only in-frame clones and leaves some out. The sample holds 55,000 to 60,000 clones, approximately 85% seen once. The sample was peripheral blood, taken on day 0 of MenACWY control vaccination. This receptor was taken from an adult in good health. The genes are TRBV7-9 and TRBJ2-5, with no clear D. The CDR3 here is CASSLPSQETQYF. CDR3 DNA: TGTGCCAGCAGCTTACCCAGCCAAGAGACCCAGTACTTC.